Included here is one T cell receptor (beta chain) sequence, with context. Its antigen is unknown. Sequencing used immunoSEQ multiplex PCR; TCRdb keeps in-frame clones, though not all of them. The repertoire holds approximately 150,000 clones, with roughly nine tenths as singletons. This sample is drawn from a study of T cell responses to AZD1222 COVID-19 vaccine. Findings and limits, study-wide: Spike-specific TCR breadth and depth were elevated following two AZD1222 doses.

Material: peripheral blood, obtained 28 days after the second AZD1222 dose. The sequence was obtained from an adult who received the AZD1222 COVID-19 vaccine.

The DNA of the CDR3 is TGTGCCAGTGATGCAGAAGGGTATAGCAATCAGCCCCAGCATTTT. It yields the protein CASDAEGYSNQPQHF. V gene TRBV19 combines with J gene TRBJ1-5; D remains unclear. Deletions cut 8 bases from V and 0 bases from J, with 14 bases between. The CDR3 covers 15 residues. CDR1 and CDR2 from the germline V gene are LNHDA and SQIVND (reference sequence).